One and the same sample provided the 28 T cell receptor beta chains below, sequenced in a study of T cells in Graves' hyperthyroidism and ophthalmopathy. Amplified TCR beta CDR3 regions derived from RNA transcripts. Carried out on the TCR CDR3, a first-round RT-PCR used the HTBI primer set. TCRdb re-derived calls from the multiplex PCR reads in MiXCR, one entry per CDR3 protein. Of approximately 400,000 distinct CDR3 sequences listed, just under 15% are singletons. Sequencing was carried out using blood. These receptors were collected from a woman aged 30 to 39 with Graves' hyperthyroidism.

The chain has TRBV7-2 and TRBJ2-5, with D possibly TRBD2 on 6 matching bases. Trimming shortened V by 4 bases and J by 2 bases, and 8 bases separated the two germline ends. The CDR3 covers 13 residues. The germline gives CDR1 SGHTA, CDR2 FQGNSA. Written as DNA, the CDR3 is TGTGCCAGCAGCTGGGGGGTACAAGAGACCCAGTACTTC. Its translation: CASSWGVQETQYF.

This clonotype was seen many times. The chain employs TRBV28 and TRBJ2-2; 7 nucleotides agree with TRBD2. V lost 2 bases and J lost 3; bases outside the gene matches: 3. Germline CDR1 MDHEN, CDR2 SYDVKM. The CDR3 runs 15 residues. The CDR3 sequence: CASSLAGEYTGELFF. The CDR3 bases are TGTGCCAGCAGTTTAGCGGGAGAATACACCGGGGAGCTGTTTTTT. The entire variable domain, with the rest obtained from reference TRBV28 and TRBJ2-2, is as follows: DVKVTQSSRYLVKRTGEKVFLECVQDMDHENMFWYRQDPGLGLRLIYFSYDVKMKEKGDIPEGYSVSREKKERFSLILESASTNQTSMYLCASSLAGEYTGELFFGEGSRLTVL.

This clonotype appeared many times. V usage is TRBV20-1 and J usage is TRBJ1-1; TRBD1 agrees at 8 bases. Trimming cost V 8 bases and J 3 bases; bases outside gene matches: 8. The germline CDR1 and CDR2 sequences are DFQATT and SNEGSKA (reference sequence). This CDR3 region has 13 residues. Here the CDR3 reads CSPRTGRDTEAFF. The CDR3 nucleotides read TGCAGTCCGAGGACAGGGAGGGACACTGAAGCTTTCTTT.

At least ten counts were recorded for this clonotype. The chain links TRBV5-1 to TRBJ1-1; no firm D call. V was cut by 0 bases and J by 4 bases, with 13 bases left in between. Looked up from germline, CDR1 is SGHRS and CDR2 is YFSETQ. The CDR3 is 15 amino acids. The CDR3 region is CASSLVEGVVTEAFF. The DNA of the CDR3 is TGCGCCAGCAGCTTGGTCGAGGGAGTTGTCACTGAAGCTTTCTTT. Full variable domain (rest looked up from reference TRBV5-1 and TRBJ1-1): KAGVTQTPRYLIKTRGQQVTLSCSPISGHRSVSWYQQTPGQGLQFLFEYFSETQRNKGNFPGRFSGRQFSNSRSEMNVSTLELGDSALYLCASSLVEGVVTEAFFGQGTRLTVV.

In this sample, this clonotype turned up many times. The chain has TRBV6-1 and TRBJ2-3; TRBD2 aligns across 14 bases. CDR1 and CDR2 (germline): MNHNS, SASEGT. The CDR3 sequence is 15 residues long. The V and J ends lost 7 bases and 4 bases, in that order; junction bases with no gene match: 4. The DNA for the CDR3 is TGTGCCAGCACCGGACTAGCGGGAGGTCCAGATACGCAGTATTTT. The encoded protein is CASTGLAGGPDTQYF.

This clonotype was counted ten times or more. This chain uses TRBV30 with TRBJ1-5; D call uncertain. Per germline, CDR1 GTSNPN and CDR2 SVGIG (reference sequence). The CDR3 length is 16 residues. V lost 0 bases, J lost 1 base, and 13 bases lay in between. The CDR3 loop reads CAWSVMGIKSNQPQHF. DNA of the CDR3: TGTGCCTGGAGTGTTATGGGAATTAAAAGCAATCAGCCCCAGCATTTT.

CDR3 protein: CASSAQGLVTGELFF. Here the CDR3 DNA reads TGTGCCAGCAGTGCGCAGGGTCTGGTCACCGGGGAGCTGTTTTTT. The chain is built from TRBV12-3 or TRBV12-4 and TRBJ2-2; tentatively, D is TRBD1 (5 bases). Between the trimmed V and J ends, which lost 5 bases and 4 bases, there was a span of 14 bases. The CDR3 is 15 amino acids.

The rearrangement links TRBV12-5 to TRBJ2-2; 10 bases agree with TRBD1. In germline, CDR1 is LGHNT, CDR2 FRNRAP. There are 16 residues in the CDR3. The V gene end was trimmed by 7 bases and the J gene end by 4 bases; junction bases not matched to a gene: 9. CDR3 sequence (DNA): TGTGCTAGTGCCGCTCCGGGACAGGGGAGCACCGGGGAGCTGTTTTTT. Translating it yields CASAAPGQGSTGELFF.

This clonotype occurred a few times. The rearrangement links TRBV11-3 to TRBJ2-1, with D unresolved. Per germline, CDR1 SGHNT and CDR2 YENEEA. CDR3 length equals 13 residues. The ends were cut back, 2 bases at V and 5 bases at J, with 7 bases in the middle. CDR3 nucleotide sequence: TGTGCCAGCAGCTTACCCTATAACAATGAGCAGTTCTTC. This sequence encodes CASSLPYNNEQFF.

The chain recombines TRBV9 with TRBJ1-1; 8 bases are a match to TRBD1. Trimming removed 0 bases from V and 1 base from J; junction bases left unmatched: 11. This CDR3 comprises 18 residues. CDR1 and CDR2 (germline): SGDLS, YYNGEE. CDR3 sequence (DNA): TGTGCCAGCAGCGTAGCTACAGGGCAGGGGGCGGAGAACACTGAAGCTTTCTTT. Encoded protein: CASSVATGQGAENTEAFF.

V is TRBV7-9 and J is TRBJ2-1; D possibly corresponds to TRBD2 (6 bases). V shed 3 bases and J shed 8 bases, with 17 bases lying between them. Germline V lookup: CDR1 SEHNR, CDR2 FQNEAQ (reference sequence). CDR3 length: 15 amino acids. CDR3 nucleotides: TGTGCCAGCAGCTTCCTTACTAGCAGGAGCGATGAGCAGTTCTTC. It codes for CASSFLTSRSDEQFF.

The chain has TRBV7-7 and TRBJ2-6; 10 bases match TRBD2. V dropped 5 bases and J dropped 2; count of bases not matched to a gene: 9. From germline, CDR1 is SSHAT and CDR2 FNYEAQ (reference sequence). This CDR3 contains 18 residues. The CDR3 coding sequence is TGTGCCAGCAGCCCTAGTGGCCTAGCGGGAGCTGGGGCCAACGTCCTGACTTTC. Its translation: CASSPSGLAGAGANVLTF.

This clonotype was found a few times. The chain employs TRBV9 and TRBJ2-5; 9 nucleotides agree with TRBD1. Germline V CDR1 and CDR2: SGDLS, YYNGEE. V was pared by 6 bases and J by 3 bases, with 9 bases of the junction left unmatched. The length of the CDR3 is 15 residues. CDR3 nucleotide sequence: TGTGCCAGCAATAGAGGACAGGGGAGGGAAGAGACCCAGTACTTC. Translating it yields CASNRGQGREETQYF.

This clonotype has more than one count but fewer than ten. The rearrangement joins TRBV7-9 to TRBJ1-1; D is perhaps TRBD1 (5 bases). The CDR3 spans 12 residues. CDR1 is SEHNR and CDR2 is FQNEAQ in the germline V gene (reference sequence). V lost 2 bases to trimming and J lost 14 bases, with 15 bases between them. In DNA, the CDR3 is TGTGCCAGCAGCTTAATGGGGGATGCGAGCTTCTTT. It translates to CASSLMGDASFF.

This clonotype was seen ten or more times. The CDR3 here is CAWSVRAGSYNEQFF. The CDR3 coding sequence is TGTGCCTGGAGTGTACGGGCAGGGAGCTACAATGAGCAGTTCTTC. The rearrangement links TRBV30 to TRBJ2-1; TRBD1 or TRBD2 may be the D gene (5 bases each). Trimming stripped 0 bases from V and 3 bases from J, with 12 bases between. The CDR3 is 15 amino acids. Germline CDR1 is GTSNPN and CDR2 is SVGIG (reference sequence).

This clonotype was seen ten or more times. The CDR3 nucleotides are TGTGCCAGCAGCAAAGACGGGTATAGCAATCAGCCCCAGCATTTT. Translated: CASSKDGYSNQPQHF. The chain joins TRBV12-3 or TRBV12-4 to TRBJ1-5; D is unresolved. V lost 6 bases, J lost 0 bases, and 12 bases lay in between. The CDR3 contains 15 residues.

This rearrangement joins TRBV7-9 to TRBJ2-7, with a tentative D call TRBD2 (5 bases). The CDR3 totals 16 residues. Germline V gives CDR1 SEHNR, CDR2 FQNEAQ (reference sequence). Trimming stripped 6 bases from V and 2 bases from J, with 20 bases between. CDR3 bases: TGTGCCAGCAGTGGAGAACGGAACCGGGGAGCCTACGAGCAGTACTTC. Encoded protein: CASSGERNRGAYEQYF.

This clonotype came up a few times. In nucleotides, the CDR3 is TGTGCCAGCAGCTTAGATGTCAGGGGATTCATTGAGACCCAGTACTTC. Its translation: CASSLDVRGFIETQYF. This chain links TRBV7-9 with TRBJ2-5, with TRBD1 as a possible D gene (6 bases). The germline V and J ends were trimmed by 1 base and 5 bases, with 17 bases remaining between them. Germline CDR1 SEHNR, CDR2 FQNEAQ (reference sequence). The CDR3 extends over 16 amino acids.

This clonotype was seen many times. V is TRBV3-1 and J is TRBJ2-5, with D unresolved. The V and J ends lost 1 base and 2 bases respectively, with 14 bases between them. The V gene's germline CDR1 is LGHDT and CDR2 YNNKEL (reference sequence). The CDR3 sequence is 16 residues long. The CDR3 here is CASSQGDGVPQETQYF. DNA of the CDR3: TGTGCCAGCAGCCAAGGCGATGGGGTCCCACAAGAGACCCAGTACTTC.

There are many counts of this clonotype. This chain connects TRBV11-2 to TRBJ2-1; D not resolved. V lost 3 bases and J lost 4, with 16 bases in between. Germline V gene lookup returns CDR1 SGHAT and CDR2 FQNNGV. The CDR3 runs 16 residues. The CDR3 reads CASSLVVANLYNEQFF. The CDR3 DNA sequence: TGTGCCAGCAGCTTGGTAGTGGCTAACCTTTACAATGAGCAGTTCTTC.

In this sample, this clonotype turned up many times. One junction end does not reproduce the germline sequence, and a read error may be involved. The chain has TRBV20-1 and TRBJ2-1; 7 bases map to TRBD2. The germline gives CDR1 DFQATT, CDR2 SNEGSKA (reference sequence). The CDR3 length is 16 residues. The CDR3 protein is CSAHHYSGDSNNEQFF. The DNA of the CDR3 is TGCAGTGCCCACCACTACAGCGGGGACTCCAACAATGAGCAGTTCTTC.

This chain connects TRBV6-5 to TRBJ2-7, with D possibly TRBD1 on 6 matching bases. Germline V CDR1 and CDR2: MNHEY, SVGAGI. This CDR3 contains 16 residues. With 0 bases removed from V and 4 bases from J, the gap between germline ends came to 16 bases. DNA for the CDR3: TGTGCCAGCAGTTACTCCGCTTGGCAGGGGACGTACGAGCAGTACTTC. Amino acid sequence: CASSYSAWQGTYEQYF.

The V gene is TRBV10-2, the J gene TRBJ2-1, with 9 bases fitting TRBD1. V shed 8 bases and J 3 bases; nucleotides not matched to a gene: 5. Germline V gene lookup returns CDR1 WSHSY and CDR2 SAAADI. The CDR3 loop spans 14 amino acids. As DNA, the CDR3 is TGCGCCAGCCTGACAGGGGGAATCTACAATGAGCAGTTCTTC. Protein: CASLTGGIYNEQFF.

This clonotype was seen ten or more times. The chain links TRBV12-3 or TRBV12-4 to TRBJ2-7; the D is unclear. The CDR3 has 14 amino acids. The germline V and J ends were trimmed by 7 bases and 6 bases, with 19 bases remaining between them. The CDR3 nucleotides read TGTGCCAGCACCTCTGACGAGCGCAGACTCGAGCAGTACTTC. This sequence encodes CASTSDERRLEQYF.

As regards this clonotype: Possible read error: a much larger clone is one base away. The chain employs TRBV9 and TRBJ2-5; 8 bases map to TRBD2. Germline-derived CDR1 and CDR2 are SGDLS and YYNGEE. The CDR3 contains 14 residues. J was trimmed by 5 bases and V by 5 bases; bases with no gene match: 8. The CDR3 loop reads CASRVTGGLETQYF. DNA for the CDR3: TGTGCCAGCAGGGTTACGGGAGGGTTGGAGACCCAGTACTTC.

This clonotype was seen many times. The V and J genes are TRBV6-1 and TRBJ2-1; 9 bases are shared with TRBD1. The CDR3 runs to 15 residues. CDR1 MNHNS and CDR2 SASEGT come from the germline V gene. V shed 7 bases and J 7 bases; nucleotides not matched to a gene: 11. The CDR3 DNA reads TGTGCCAGCACGAATCCGGGACAGGGTGGGAATGAGCAGTTCTTC. Translation: CASTNPGQGGNEQFF.

This clonotype showed up many times. V usage is TRBV28 and J usage is TRBJ2-5; 8 nucleotides line up with TRBD1. Per the germline V gene, CDR1 is MDHEN and CDR2 is SYDVKM. Losses at the gene ends were 6 bases for V and 4 bases for J; bases not matched to a gene: 10. This CDR3 contains 15 residues. CDR3 region: CASRSDRDGLETQYF. The CDR3 bases are TGTGCCAGCAGATCGGACAGGGACGGGTTAGAGACCCAGTACTTC.

This clonotype was counted a few times. The chain employs TRBV24-1 and TRBJ2-1, with D maybe TRBD2 (6 bases). The germline V gene has CDR1 KGHDR and CDR2 SFDVKD. The CDR3 covers 13 residues. Between the trimmed V and J ends, which lost 2 bases and 5 bases, there was a span of 6 bases. CDR3 coding DNA: TGTGCCACCAGTGATTGGACTAACAATGAGCAGTTCTTC. It yields the protein CATSDWTNNEQFF.